This T cell receptor beta chain was identified during a study of blood T cell repertoires in COVID-19 (dated by TCRdb to about 2020). About the study as a whole: Samples covering the acute and convalescent phases of COVID-19 were provided by collaborators in the United States, Italy and Spain. The repertoires were released in a freely available public database intended as a resource for research on the immune response to SARS-CoV-2. HLA class I and class II types, where available, came from metadata supplied by the sample provider rather than from assay-based typing. Samples were obtained from the ongoing ImmuneRACE study (first 160 participants) and from over a thousand subjects provided by 6 global collaborators. The prospective study material was composed of cDNA or gDNA derived from T cells, B-cell-depleted T cells, or PBMCs. Nearly every sample came with metadata listing a de-identified subject ID, COVID-19 status, age in years and sex. Subjects who had been exposed to COVID-19, were actively infected with it, or had recovered from it provided the deeply sampled blood TCRbeta repertoires that made up the dataset.

Enrolling through a virtual design, the prospective study's participants ranged in age from about 18 to 89 years and lived across 20 to 25 United States geographic areas. In the prospective study, participants were assigned to cohorts based on the clinical history participants reported in a screening survey and a study questionnaire. A participant counted as exposed if, within 2 weeks of entering the study, that participant had been in contact with someone who had a PCR-confirmed or clinician-diagnosed COVID-19 case. In the prospective study, mobile phlebotomists collected whole blood, serum and a nasopharyngeal or oropharyngeal swab from each participant. Participants in the prospective study had the option to provide additional blood draws and questionnaires over a roughly 2-month period. Before DNA extraction, prospective study blood samples were shipped either frozen or at room temperature.

TCRbeta CDR3 regions were amplified from genomic DNA using the immunoSEQ Assay, a bias-controlled multiplex PCR. As for how the authors treated the data: The number of nucleated cells in each sample was estimated by amplification of reference gene primers within the assay. To quantify the absolute abundance of each unique TCRbeta CDR3 rearrangement, sequence reads were collapsed and filtered. Productive Simpson clonality was computed per sample as the square root of Simpson's diversity index over productive rearrangements. Not all clones reach the TCRdb copy of this immuneACCESS table, which keeps in-frame sequences only. Checked studies attribute under half of the gap to unresolved V genes and leave the rest unexplained. V and J calls and clone size are copied from that table; D and trimming were computed from the DNA. For this sample the table gives about 250,000 clones, of which roughly 85% were detected only once. 5% of the sample goes to the ten largest clones.

What the authors observed across the whole study: How much clinical and demographic metadata was included differed by source and by participant, and the metadata was provided uncurated.

Measured from the cysteine to the phenylalanine, the CDR3 is 13 residues long. The CDR3 DNA has 39 bases and is translated from base 1. CDR1 MNHEY and CDR2 SVGAGI were looked up in the germline V gene. Trimming at the junction amounts to 6 bases on V and 4 bases on J, and the germline ends lie 10 bases apart. For this clone: Its antigen specificity is not known. One base away there is no much larger clone; base qualities are not given.

The specimen sequenced was PBMCs or T cells enriched from blood (not recorded which). The chain couples TRBV6-5 to TRBJ1-3, with the D gene uncertain. The clonotype comes from a man aged 40-50 years who had been exposed to COVID-19. The nucleotides are TGTGCCAGCAGGACACGCGAGGGAAACACCATATATTTT. The translation is CASRTREGNTIYF.